Listed below are T cell receptor beta chains from one sample, sequenced in a study of PD-1 blockade in classical Hodgkin lymphoma. The table came from immunoSEQ multiplex PCR; TCRdb's copy has only in-frame clones and leaves some out. Among approximately 9,000 clones listed, approximately 72% were seen once. The specimen was CD4+ T cells from blood, collected before the fourth cycle of nivolumab. Receptors were obtained from a human donor with classical Hodgkin lymphoma. Each CDR3 is given with its conserved first and last residue. Fields, in order: CDR3 protein, CDR3 DNA, V gene, clone size, J gene, D gene. D genes are given only for firm matches. Only some rows state a clone size, as once, few, many or a class for expanded clones.

CDR3aa: CASRRDGSYQPQHF; CDR3nt: TGTGCCAGTAGGAGGGACGGGTCGTATCAGCCCCAGCATTTT; v_gene: TRBV19; abundance: -; j_gene: TRBJ1-5; d_gene: -
CDR3aa: CASSLSGGAYNEQFF; CDR3nt: TGTGCCAGCAGCCTTAGCGGGGGGGCCTACAATGAGCAGTTCTTC; v_gene: TRBV6-5; abundance: -; j_gene: TRBJ2-1; d_gene: TRBD2
CDR3aa: CASSESYTLKDQPQHF; CDR3nt: TGTGCCAGCAGTGAATCTTACACCCTTAAGGATCAGCCCCAGCATTTT; v_gene: TRBV6-1; abundance: -; j_gene: TRBJ1-5; d_gene: -
CDR3aa: CASSLLGALTNEKLFF; CDR3nt: TGTGCCAGCAGTTTACTGGGGGCACTAACTAATGAAAAACTGTTTTTT; v_gene: TRBV28; abundance: -; j_gene: TRBJ1-4; d_gene: -
CDR3aa: CASSSGQGNTIYF; CDR3nt: TGTGCCAGCAGCTCGGGACAGGGAAACACCATATATTTT; v_gene: TRBV7-3; abundance: -; j_gene: TRBJ1-3; d_gene: TRBD1
CDR3aa: CASSQAPQGADTQYF; CDR3nt: TGTGCCAGCAGCCAAGCCCCGCAAGGGGCAGATACGCAGTATTTT; v_gene: TRBV4-2; abundance: -; j_gene: TRBJ2-3; d_gene: -
CDR3aa: CASTTPLGGNTIYF; CDR3nt: TGTGCCAGCACCACGCCACTAGGTGGAAACACCATATATTTT; v_gene: TRBV7-9; abundance: few; j_gene: TRBJ1-3; d_gene: -
CDR3aa: CASSFDGAEPPSYYGYTF; CDR3nt: TGCGCCAGCAGCTTTGACGGAGCTGAGCCGCCGAGCTATTATGGCTACACCTTC; v_gene: TRBV5-1; abundance: -; j_gene: TRBJ1-2; d_gene: -
CDR3aa: CASSSRDRLNEQFF; CDR3nt: TGTGCCAGCAGCAGCCGGGACAGACTCAATGAGCAGTTCTTC; v_gene: TRBV7-9; abundance: -; j_gene: TRBJ2-1; d_gene: TRBD1
CDR3aa: CASYPRRQGEAGANVLTF; CDR3nt: TGTGCCAGTTATCCCCGCCGACAGGGTGAAGCTGGGGCCAACGTCCTGACTTTC; v_gene: TRBV19; abundance: -; j_gene: TRBJ2-6; d_gene: TRBD1
CDR3aa: CAIGDRESQPQHF; CDR3nt: TGTGCCATCGGTGACAGGGAGTCTCAGCCCCAGCATTTT; v_gene: TRBV10-3; abundance: -; j_gene: TRBJ1-5; d_gene: TRBD1
CDR3aa: CASRVGLANTGELFF; CDR3nt: TGCGCCAGCAGGGTGGGACTAGCGAACACCGGGGAGCTGTTTTTT; v_gene: TRBV10-2; abundance: -; j_gene: TRBJ2-2; d_gene: TRBD2
CDR3aa: CASSFYGGTDTQYF; CDR3nt: TGTGCCAGCAGCTTCTATGGGGGCACAGATACGCAGTATTTT; v_gene: TRBV5-6; abundance: -; j_gene: TRBJ2-3; d_gene: -
CDR3aa: CASSLRGASNQPQHF; CDR3nt: TGTGCCAGCAGCTTAAGAGGGGCGAGCAATCAGCCCCAGCATTTT; v_gene: TRBV7-2; abundance: -; j_gene: TRBJ1-5; d_gene: -
CDR3aa: CASSRIGYQETQYF; CDR3nt: TGTGCCAGCAGCCGCATCGGCTATCAAGAGACCCAGTACTTC; v_gene: TRBV11-2; abundance: -; j_gene: TRBJ2-5; d_gene: -
CDR3aa: CASSQTFLAGGNNEQFF; CDR3nt: TGCGCCAGCAGCCAAACCTTCTTAGCGGGGGGCAACAATGAGCAGTTCTTC; v_gene: TRBV4-1; abundance: once; j_gene: TRBJ2-1; d_gene: TRBD2
CDR3aa: CASSDTGGQETQYF; CDR3nt: TGTGCCAGCAGTGATACAGGGGGACAAGAGACCCAGTACTTC; v_gene: TRBV6-1; abundance: -; j_gene: TRBJ2-5; d_gene: TRBD1
CDR3aa: CASSPQGQGLNYGYTF; CDR3nt: TGTGCCAGTTCCCCCCAGGGGCAGGGACTTAACTATGGCTACACCTTC; v_gene: TRBV19; abundance: -; j_gene: TRBJ1-2; d_gene: -